The 25 T cell receptor beta chains listed next were all sequenced from one sample in a study of blood T cell repertoires in COVID-19. Repertoires were generated with immunoSEQ multiplex PCR, while TCRdb's copy carries only in-frame clones and drops some. The table lists around 19,000 clones, roughly 90% of them singletons. The material sequenced was peripheral blood. The receptors were gathered from a human donor in a cohort sampled during active COVID-19.

The V and J genes are TRBV15 and TRBJ2-2, with 7 bases matching TRBD2. Germline loops: CDR1 LNHNV, CDR2 YYDKDF (reference sequence). V lost 7 bases and J lost 0; bases outside the gene matches: 5. The CDR3 is 15 amino acids. DNA of the CDR3: TGTGCCACCATCGTGGGGGGGGCGAACACCGGGGAGCTGTTTTTT. Encoded protein: CATIVGGANTGELFF.

This chain connects TRBV28 to TRBJ2-7; TRBD1 aligns across 8 bases. The CDR3 loop spans 14 amino acids. Looked up from germline, CDR1 is MDHEN and CDR2 is SYDVKM. The ends lost 6 bases at V and 5 bases at J; junction bases unmatched: 9. The CDR3 coding sequence is TGTGCCAGCAGCGGACAGGGCGGTATCGACGAGCAGTACTTC. It encodes CASSGQGGIDEQYF.

V usage is TRBV15 and J usage is TRBJ2-7; TRBD1 agrees at 8 bases. Germline values: CDR1 LNHNV, CDR2 YYDKDF (reference sequence). The CDR3 covers 14 residues. V shed 5 bases and J 5 bases; nucleotides not matched to a gene: 8. DNA of the CDR3: TGTGCCACCAGCTCCGGGACAGGAGAGGACGAGCAGTACTTC. The encoded protein is CATSSGTGEDEQYF.

The V call is TRBV6-5, the J call TRBJ2-7, with 8 bases lining up with TRBD1. J was trimmed by 1 base and V by 6 bases; bases with no gene match: 5. The length of the CDR3 is 14 residues. Germline V lookup: CDR1 MNHEY, CDR2 SVGAGI. The CDR3 loop reads CASSLTGASYEQYF. CDR3 coding DNA: TGTGCCAGCAGCTTGACAGGGGCGTCCTACGAGCAGTACTTC.

A word on this clone: Additional DNA sequences in this sample encode the identical CDR3. DNA for the CDR3: TGTGCCAGCAGGGGGGACAACAACTATGGCTACACCTTC. Its translation: CASRGDNNYGYTF. V is TRBV6-5 and J is TRBJ1-2, with D possibly TRBD1 on 6 matching bases. Trimming stripped 6 bases from V and 2 bases from J, with 10 bases between. The CDR3 is 13 residues long. Per the germline V gene, CDR1 is MNHEY and CDR2 is SVGAGI.

In DNA, the CDR3 is TGTGCCAGCTCGATCCGGACAGGGGGTTCACCCCTCCACTTT. Translation gives CASSIRTGGSPLHF. The chain carries TRBV6-5 and TRBJ1-6, with TRBD1 matching over 10 bases. Per the germline V gene, CDR1 is MNHEY and CDR2 is SVGAGI. This CDR3 comprises 14 residues. Germline trimming cut 8 bases from V and 9 bases from J; bases unmatched to any gene: 7.

V gene TRBV3-1 (or the pseudogene TRBV3-2) combines with J gene TRBJ1-1, with a tentative D call TRBD1 (5 bases). The CDR3 runs 14 residues. V gave up 4 bases and J gave up 5 bases, with 14 bases separating them. Germline V gene data show CDR1 as LGHDT and CDR2 as YNNKEL (reference sequence). CDR3: CASSPSGSKTEAFF. CDR3 nucleotide sequence: TGTGCCAGCAGCCCATCAGGGTCCAAGACTGAAGCTTTCTTT.

The V call is TRBV19, the J call TRBJ1-1; 9 bases agree with TRBD1. This CDR3 comprises 15 residues. J was trimmed by 0 bases and V by 6 bases; bases with no gene match: 5. Germline V gives CDR1 LNHDA, CDR2 SQIVND (reference sequence). In DNA form, the CDR3 reads TGTGCCAGTAGGGACAGGGGTGTCATGAACACTGAAGCTTTCTTT. It encodes CASRDRGVMNTEAFF.

This clone has just one count. The chain carries TRBV28 and TRBJ1-1; 9 positions agree with TRBD1. The CDR3 consists of 13 residues. Per the germline V gene, CDR1 is MDHEN and CDR2 is SYDVKM. The V gene end was trimmed by 10 bases and the J gene end by 5 bases; junction bases not matched to a gene: 8. The CDR3 DNA follows: TGTGCCACCTACAGGGGGCGGATTACTGAAGCTTTCTTT. Translated, it gives CATYRGRITEAFF.

V and J are TRBV30 and TRBJ2-7; D possibly corresponds to TRBD2 (6 bases). The CDR3 length is 14 residues. From germline, CDR1 is GTSNPN and CDR2 SVGIG (reference sequence). Trimming took off 6 bases at V and 1 base at J, with 16 bases between the two ends. For the CDR3, the DNA is TGTGCCTGCAATAAGGAGGGCCGATCCTACGAGCAGTACTTC. The encoded protein is CACNKEGRSYEQYF.

CDR3 bases: TGCAGCGTAATTCCAAACACTGAAGCTTTCTTT. Translation: CSVIPNTEAFF. J is TRBJ1-1 and V is TRBV29-1, with D unclear. CDR1 and CDR2 (germline): SQVTM, ANQGSEA. The germline V and J ends were trimmed by 6 bases and 2 bases, with 7 bases remaining between them. CDR3 length equals 11 residues. The complete variable domain, with remaining parts taken from reference TRBV29-1 and TRBJ1-1, reads SAVISQKPSRDICQRGTSLTIQCQVDSQVTMMFWYRQQPGQSLTLIATANQGSEATYESGFVIDKFPISRPNLTFSTLTVSNMSPEDSSIYLCSVIPNTEAFFGQGTRLTVV.

This sequence joins TRBV29-1 and TRBJ2-1; 8 bases match TRBD2. The length of the CDR3 is 13 residues. The germline CDR1 and CDR2 sequences are SQVTM and ANQGSEA. The trim removed 6 bases at V and 3 bases at J, leaving 4 bases unmatched. The CDR3 nucleotides read TGCAGCGTCGCGGCGGGAGGCTACAATGAGCAGTTCTTC. It specifies CSVAAGGYNEQFF.

This clone was counted once. The chain has TRBV4-1 and TRBJ2-7; possibly TRBD1 for D (6 bases). Trimming removed 1 base from V and 2 bases from J, with 9 bases in between. CDR3 length: 14 residues. Germline loops: CDR1 MGHRA, CDR2 YSYEKL. The DNA for the CDR3 is TGCGCCAGCAGCCAAGCGGACAGTCCCTACGAGCAGTACTTC. This sequence encodes CASSQADSPYEQYF.

The V call is TRBV10-2, the J call TRBJ2-5; 16 nucleotides agree with TRBD2. The CDR3 contains 16 residues. Germline trimming cut 4 bases from V and 4 bases from J; bases unmatched to any gene: 3. Germline loops: CDR1 WSHSY, CDR2 SAAADI. This CDR3 is CASSGGTSGGGETQYF. Here the CDR3 DNA reads TGCGCCAGCAGTGGTGGGACTAGCGGGGGGGGAGAGACCCAGTACTTC.

The rearrangement joins TRBV7-9 to TRBJ1-1; D unclear. Germline V CDR1 and CDR2: SEHNR, FQNEAQ (reference sequence). The CDR3 consists of 14 residues. V shed 4 bases and J shed 1 base, with 10 bases lying between them. In DNA, the CDR3 is TGTGCCAGCAGCTCAGGAGGCAGGAACACTGAAGCTTTCTTT. Translated: CASSSGGRNTEAFF.

The V call is TRBV19, the J call TRBJ1-1, with TRBD1 as a possible D gene (6 bases). This CDR3 comprises 15 residues. CDR1 LNHDA and CDR2 SQIVND come from the germline V gene (reference sequence). Trimming cost V 4 bases and J 3 bases, with 15 bases left between them. The CDR3 protein is CASSKNQGGHTEAFF. The CDR3 DNA sequence: TGTGCCAGTAGTAAGAACCAAGGGGGACACACTGAAGCTTTCTTT.

V gene TRBV2 combines with J gene TRBJ2-3; TRBD2 matches 9 bases. Germline trimming cut 3 bases from V and 0 bases from J; bases unmatched to any gene: 7. Looked up from germline, CDR1 is SNHLY and CDR2 is FYNNEI. CDR3 length: 17 residues. The CDR3 sequence: CASSDGTSLYSTDTQYF. CDR3 sequence (DNA): TGTGCCAGCAGTGACGGGACTAGCTTGTATAGCACAGATACGCAGTATTTT.

The V gene is TRBV28, the J gene TRBJ2-7; TRBD1 aligns across 8 bases. The ends lost 5 bases at V and 4 bases at J; junction bases unmatched: 4. The CDR3 has 13 residues. Germline lookup yields CDR1 MDHEN and CDR2 SYDVKM. The CDR3 DNA follows: TGTGCCAGCAGTCGGACAGGGAAGTACGAGCAGTACTTC. Encoded protein: CASSRTGKYEQYF.

This chain's CDR3 is CASSQVTGTINYEQYF. The CDR3, as DNA: TGCGCCAGCAGCCAAGTAACCGGGACTATCAACTACGAGCAGTACTTC. The chain uses TRBV4-1 and TRBJ2-7, with 7 bases aligning to TRBD2. V was clipped by 1 base and J by 3 bases; unmatched bases: 9. Germline CDR1 reads MGHRA; CDR2 reads YSYEKL. This CDR3 has 16 residues.

The chain links TRBV5-4 to TRBJ2-6, with 10 bases that match TRBD1. The V segment lost 4 bases and the J segment 0 bases; nucleotides outside the gene matches: 10. Germline-derived CDR1 and CDR2 are SGHNT and YYREEE (reference sequence). This CDR3 is built from 19 residues. The CDR3 nucleotides are TGTGCCAGCAGCCTGCCTCGACAGGGGGCCCGCTCTGGGGCCAACGTCCTGACTTTC. It codes for CASSLPRQGARSGANVLTF.

J is TRBJ1-5 and V is TRBV28, with 7 bases aligning to TRBD1. This CDR3 has 15 amino acids. Germline assignment: CDR1 MDHEN and CDR2 SYDVKM. V shed 5 bases and J 3 bases; nucleotides not matched to a gene: 7. The CDR3 loop is CASSGARGTNQPQHF. CDR3 nucleotides: TGTGCCAGCAGTGGCGCCAGGGGGACCAATCAGCCCCAGCATTTT.

The V and J genes are TRBV11-2 and TRBJ2-7; D remains unclear. V lost 6 bases and J lost 2, with 14 bases in between. This CDR3 is built from 14 residues. Germline V gene sequence: CDR1 SGHAT, CDR2 FQNNGV. This chain's CDR3 is CASSRGGRAYEQYF. In DNA, the CDR3 is TGTGCCAGCAGTCGCGGCGGCCGAGCCTACGAGCAGTACTTC.

The chain uses TRBV12-3 or TRBV12-4 and TRBJ2-6, with D hard to call. Trimming shortened V by 2 bases and J by 8 bases, and 7 bases separated the two germline ends. The CDR3 runs to 13 residues. The CDR3 coding sequence is TGTGCCAGCAGTTTAAGCGTATCCAACGTCCTGACTTTC. It yields the protein CASSLSVSNVLTF.

Concerning this clone itself: Germline is not matched at one junction end, which may reflect a read error. Other DNA sequences in this sample translate to the same CDR3. The J gene is TRBJ2-6, the V gene TRBV11-2; TRBD1 is a possible D gene (6 bases). This CDR3 has 15 residues. Germline CDR1 and CDR2: SGHAT and FQNNGV. DNA of the CDR3: TGTGCCAGCAGCTCCGACAGGTCTGGGGCCAACGTCCTAACTTTC. Amino acid sequence: CASSSDRSGANVLTF.

The rearrangement links TRBV5-5 to TRBJ1-1; a weak D match, TRBD1 (6 bases). V lost 0 bases and J lost 6, with 12 bases in between. The CDR3 covers 14 residues. Germline CDR1 reads SGHKS; CDR2 reads YYEKEE (reference sequence). The CDR3 loop reads CASSLVVEGAEAFF. CDR3 sequence (DNA): TGTGCCAGCAGCTTGGTAGTTGAGGGGGCTGAAGCTTTCTTT. Filled out from reference TRBV5-5 and TRBJ1-1, the complete variable domain reads DAGVTQSPTHLIKTRGQQVTLRCSPISGHKSVSWYQQVLGQGPQFIFQYYEKEERGRGNFPDRFSARQFPNYSSELNVNALLLGDSALYLCASSLVVEGAEAFFGQGTRLTVV.